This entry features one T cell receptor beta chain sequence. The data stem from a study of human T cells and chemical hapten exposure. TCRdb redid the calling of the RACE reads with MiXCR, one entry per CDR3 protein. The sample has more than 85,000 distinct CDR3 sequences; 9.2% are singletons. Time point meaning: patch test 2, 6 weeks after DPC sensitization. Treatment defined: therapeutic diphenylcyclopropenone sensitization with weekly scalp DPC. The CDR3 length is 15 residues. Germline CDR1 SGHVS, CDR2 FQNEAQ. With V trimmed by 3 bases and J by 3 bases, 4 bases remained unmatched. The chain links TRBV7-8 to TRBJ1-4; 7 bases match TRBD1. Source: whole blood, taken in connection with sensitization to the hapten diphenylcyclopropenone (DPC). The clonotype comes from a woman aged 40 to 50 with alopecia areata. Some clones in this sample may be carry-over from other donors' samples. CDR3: CASSLEGASNEKLFF. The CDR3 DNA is TGTGCCAGCAGCTTGGAGGGGGCCTCTAATGAAAAACTGTTTTTT.